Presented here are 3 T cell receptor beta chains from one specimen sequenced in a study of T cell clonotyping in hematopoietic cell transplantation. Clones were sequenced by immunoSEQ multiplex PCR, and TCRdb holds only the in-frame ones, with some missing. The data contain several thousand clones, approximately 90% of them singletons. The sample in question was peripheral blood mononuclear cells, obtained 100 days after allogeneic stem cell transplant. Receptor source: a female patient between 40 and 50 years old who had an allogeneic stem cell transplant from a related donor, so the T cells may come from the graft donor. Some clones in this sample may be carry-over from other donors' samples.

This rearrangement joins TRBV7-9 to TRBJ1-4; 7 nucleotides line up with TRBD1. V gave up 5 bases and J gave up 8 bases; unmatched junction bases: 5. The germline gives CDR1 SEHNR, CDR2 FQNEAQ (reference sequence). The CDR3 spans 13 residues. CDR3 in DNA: TGTGCCAGCAGCCCCAGACAGGGCGAAAAACTGTTTTTT. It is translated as CASSPRQGEKLFF.

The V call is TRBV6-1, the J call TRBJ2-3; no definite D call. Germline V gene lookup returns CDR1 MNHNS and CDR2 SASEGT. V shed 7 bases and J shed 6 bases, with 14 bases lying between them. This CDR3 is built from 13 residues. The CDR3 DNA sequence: TGTGCCAGCACTCGTCCCTCGTCCGATACGCAGTATTTT. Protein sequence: CASTRPSSDTQYF.

CDR3 sequence (DNA): TGTGCCAGCAGCCCCCCATTGGGCGAGCAGTACTTC. Its translation is CASSPPLGEQYF. The genes are TRBV6-5 and TRBJ2-5; no firm D call. The DNA end is more similar to TRBJ2-7, so the J call may be wrong. This CDR3 spans 12 amino acids. Per germline, CDR1 MNHEY and CDR2 SVGAGI.